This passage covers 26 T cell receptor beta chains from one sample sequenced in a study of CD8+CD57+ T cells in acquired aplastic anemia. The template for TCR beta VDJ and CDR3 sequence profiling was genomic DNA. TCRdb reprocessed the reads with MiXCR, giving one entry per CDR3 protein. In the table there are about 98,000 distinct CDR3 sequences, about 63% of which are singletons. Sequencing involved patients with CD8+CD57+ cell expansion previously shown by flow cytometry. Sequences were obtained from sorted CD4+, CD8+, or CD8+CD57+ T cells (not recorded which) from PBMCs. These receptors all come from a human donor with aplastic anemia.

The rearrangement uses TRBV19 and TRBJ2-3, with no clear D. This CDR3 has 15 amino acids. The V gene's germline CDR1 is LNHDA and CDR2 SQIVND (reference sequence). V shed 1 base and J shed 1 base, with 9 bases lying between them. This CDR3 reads CASSIAYYGTDTQYF. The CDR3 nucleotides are TGTGCCAGTAGTATAGCCTATTACGGCACAGATACGCAGTATTTT.

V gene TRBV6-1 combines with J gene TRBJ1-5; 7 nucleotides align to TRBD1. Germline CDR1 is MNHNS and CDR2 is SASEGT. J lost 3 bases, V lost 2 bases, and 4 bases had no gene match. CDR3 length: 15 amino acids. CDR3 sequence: CASSERGRPNQPQHF. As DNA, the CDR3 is TGTGCCAGCAGTGAAAGGGGGCGTCCCAATCAGCCCCAGCATTTT.

As DNA, the CDR3 is TGTGCCAGCAGTCAGCGGACAGGGACTTTTGGAAACACCATATATTTT. Its protein is CASSQRTGTFGNTIYF. This chain joins TRBV28 and TRBJ1-3; 8 bases agree with TRBD1. In germline, CDR1 is MDHEN, CDR2 SYDVKM. V lost 5 bases to trimming and J lost 3 bases; unmatched junction nucleotides: 9. This CDR3 contains 16 residues.

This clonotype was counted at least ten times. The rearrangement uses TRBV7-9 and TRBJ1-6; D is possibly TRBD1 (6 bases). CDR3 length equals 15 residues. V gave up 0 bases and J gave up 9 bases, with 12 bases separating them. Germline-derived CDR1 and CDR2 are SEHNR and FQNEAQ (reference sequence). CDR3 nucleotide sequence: TGTGCCAGCAGCTTAGCGGGCAGGGGTGCTTCACCCCTCCACTTT. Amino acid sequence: CASSLAGRGASPLHF.

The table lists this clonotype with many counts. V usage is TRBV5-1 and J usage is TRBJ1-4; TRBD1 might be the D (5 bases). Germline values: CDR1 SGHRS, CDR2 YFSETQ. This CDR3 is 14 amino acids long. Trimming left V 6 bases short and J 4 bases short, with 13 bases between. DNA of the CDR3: TGCGCCAGCACCCTGGGTCAGGGTAATGAAAAACTGTTTTTT. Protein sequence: CASTLGQGNEKLFF.

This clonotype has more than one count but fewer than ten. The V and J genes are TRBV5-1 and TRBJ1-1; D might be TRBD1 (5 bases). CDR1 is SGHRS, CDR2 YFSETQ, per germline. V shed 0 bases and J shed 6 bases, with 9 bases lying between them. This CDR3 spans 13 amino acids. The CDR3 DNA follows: TGCGCCAGCAGCTTGGAGGTACAGGCTGAAGCTTTCTTT. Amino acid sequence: CASSLEVQAEAFF.

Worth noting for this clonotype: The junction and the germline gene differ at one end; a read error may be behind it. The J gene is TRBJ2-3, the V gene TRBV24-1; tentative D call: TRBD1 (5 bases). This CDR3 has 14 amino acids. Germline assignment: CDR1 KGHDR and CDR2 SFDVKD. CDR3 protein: CATSDSQGTDTQYF. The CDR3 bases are TGTGCCACCAGTGATTCGCAGGGAACAGACACGCAGTATTTT.

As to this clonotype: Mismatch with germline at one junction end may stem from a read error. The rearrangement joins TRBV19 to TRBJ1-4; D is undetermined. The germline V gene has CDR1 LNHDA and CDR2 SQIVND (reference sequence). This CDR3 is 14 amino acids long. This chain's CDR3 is CASSIRQVNGKLFF. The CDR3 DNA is TGTGCCAGTAGTATACGGCAGGTTAATGGAAAACTGTTTTTT.

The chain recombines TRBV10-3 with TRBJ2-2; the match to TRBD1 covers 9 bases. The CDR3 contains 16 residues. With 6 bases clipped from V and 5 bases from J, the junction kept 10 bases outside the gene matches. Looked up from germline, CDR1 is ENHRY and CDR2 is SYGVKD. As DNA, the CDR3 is TGTGCCATCAGCGAAGGGGGACAGGGTTTTACCGGGGAGCTGTTTTTT. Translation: CAISEGGQGFTGELFF.

The CDR3 sequence is CASKRLAGVPDTQYF. The CDR3, as DNA: TGTGCCAGCAAGCGACTAGCGGGAGTTCCCGATACGCAGTATTTT. The chain combines TRBV2 with TRBJ2-3; 12 positions agree with TRBD2. This CDR3 contains 15 residues. With 7 bases clipped from V and 6 bases from J, the junction kept 8 bases outside the gene matches. Germline lookup yields CDR1 SNHLY and CDR2 FYNNEI. Together with reference TRBV2 and TRBJ2-3, the CDR3 gives the full variable domain: EPEVTQTPSHQVTQMGQEVILRCVPISNHLYFYWYRQILGQKVEFLVSFYNNEISEKSEIFDDQFSVERPDGSNFTLKIRSTKLEDSAMYFCASKRLAGVPDTQYFGPGTRLTVL.

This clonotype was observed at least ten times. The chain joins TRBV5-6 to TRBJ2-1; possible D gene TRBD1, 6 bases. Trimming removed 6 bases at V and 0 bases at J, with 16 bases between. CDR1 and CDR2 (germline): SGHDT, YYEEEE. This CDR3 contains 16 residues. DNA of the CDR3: TGTGCCAGCACCCTAGCCGGGACACACTCCTACAATGAGCAGTTCTTC. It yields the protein CASTLAGTHSYNEQFF.

DNA for the CDR3: TGTGCCAGCAGCGTAGCCTCAGTCCCCCCCTACGAGCAGTACTTC. This gives the protein CASSVASVPPYEQYF. The rearrangement links TRBV9 to TRBJ2-7; D not certain. Germline lookup yields CDR1 SGDLS and CDR2 YYNGEE. CDR3 size: 15 residues. Trimming cost V 0 bases and J 2 bases, with 12 bases left between them. Full variable domain (rest looked up from reference TRBV9 and TRBJ2-7): DSGVTQTPKHLITATGQRVTLRCSPRSGDLSVYWYQQSLDQGLQFLIQYYNGEERAKGNILERFSAQQFPDLHSELNLSSLELGDSALYFCASSVASVPPYEQYFGPGTRLTVT.

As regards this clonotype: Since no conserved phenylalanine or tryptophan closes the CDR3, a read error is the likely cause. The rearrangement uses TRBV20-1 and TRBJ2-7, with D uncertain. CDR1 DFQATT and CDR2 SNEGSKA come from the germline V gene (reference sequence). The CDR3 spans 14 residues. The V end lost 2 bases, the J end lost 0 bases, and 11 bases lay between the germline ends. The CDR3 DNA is TGCAGTGCTAGATTTAACGGAGACTCCTACGAGCAGTACTCC. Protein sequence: CSARFNGDSYEQYS.

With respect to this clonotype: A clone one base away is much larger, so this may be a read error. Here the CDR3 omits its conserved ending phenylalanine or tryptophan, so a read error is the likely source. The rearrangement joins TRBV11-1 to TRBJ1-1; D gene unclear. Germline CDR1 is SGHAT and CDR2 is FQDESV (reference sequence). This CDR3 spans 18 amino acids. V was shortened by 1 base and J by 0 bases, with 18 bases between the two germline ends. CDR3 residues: CASSLGRFGQSVNTEAFL. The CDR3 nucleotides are TGTGCCAGCAGCTTAGGGCGATTTGGGCAGAGCGTGAACACTGAAGCTTTCCTT.

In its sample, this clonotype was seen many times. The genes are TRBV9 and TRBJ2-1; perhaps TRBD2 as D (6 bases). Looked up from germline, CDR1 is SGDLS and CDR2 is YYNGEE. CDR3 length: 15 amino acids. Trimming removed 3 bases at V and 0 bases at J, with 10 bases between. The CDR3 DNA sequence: TGTGCCAGCAGCGAGACTAGTTACTCCTACAATGAGCAGTTCTTC. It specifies CASSETSYSYNEQFF.

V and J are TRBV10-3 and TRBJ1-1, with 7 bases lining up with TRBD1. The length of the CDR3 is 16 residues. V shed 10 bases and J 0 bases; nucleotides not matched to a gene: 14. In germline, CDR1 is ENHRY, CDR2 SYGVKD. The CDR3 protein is CATLAERTGMNTEAFF. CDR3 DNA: TGTGCCACCCTCGCTGAGAGGACAGGCATGAACACTGAAGCTTTCTTT.

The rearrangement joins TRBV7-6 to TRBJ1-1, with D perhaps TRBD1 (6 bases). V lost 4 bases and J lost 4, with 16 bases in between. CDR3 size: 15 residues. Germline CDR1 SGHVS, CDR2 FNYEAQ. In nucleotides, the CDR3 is TGTGCCAGCAGCTCAGGGGTGCCAGCCAGCACTGAAGCTTTCTTT. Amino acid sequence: CASSSGVPASTEAFF. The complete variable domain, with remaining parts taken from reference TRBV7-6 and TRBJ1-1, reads GAGVSQSPRYKVTKRGQDVALRCDPISGHVSLYWYRQALGQGPEFLTYFNYEAQQDKSGLPNDRFSAERPEGSISTLTIQRTEQRDSAMYRCASSSGVPASTEAFFGQGTRLTVV.

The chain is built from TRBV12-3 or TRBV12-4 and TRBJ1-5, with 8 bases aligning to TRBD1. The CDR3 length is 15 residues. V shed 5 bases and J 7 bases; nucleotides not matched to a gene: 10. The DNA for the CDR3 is TGTGCCAGCAGTCCCGACAGGGGCCATCCCCAGCCCCAGCATTTT. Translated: CASSPDRGHPQPQHF.

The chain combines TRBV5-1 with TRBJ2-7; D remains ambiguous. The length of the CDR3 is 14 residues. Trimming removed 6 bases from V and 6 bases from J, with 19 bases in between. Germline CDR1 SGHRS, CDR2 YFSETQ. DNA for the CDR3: TGCGCCAGCAACCCGGCAGTGCAGATGGGCGAGCAGTACTTC. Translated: CASNPAVQMGEQYF.

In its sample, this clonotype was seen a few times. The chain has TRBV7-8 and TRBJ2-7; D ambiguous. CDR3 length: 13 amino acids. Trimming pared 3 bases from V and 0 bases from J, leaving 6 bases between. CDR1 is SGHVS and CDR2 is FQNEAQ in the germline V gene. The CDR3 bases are TGTGCCAGCAGCTTTTACTTCTCCTACGAGCAGTACTTC. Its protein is CASSFYFSYEQYF. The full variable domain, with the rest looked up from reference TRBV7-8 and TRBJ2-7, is GAGVSQSPRYKVAKRGQDVALRCDPISGHVSLFWYQQALGQGPEFLTYFQNEAQLDKSGLPSDRFFAERPEGSVSTLKIQRTQQEDSAVYLCASSFYFSYEQYFGPGTRLTVT.

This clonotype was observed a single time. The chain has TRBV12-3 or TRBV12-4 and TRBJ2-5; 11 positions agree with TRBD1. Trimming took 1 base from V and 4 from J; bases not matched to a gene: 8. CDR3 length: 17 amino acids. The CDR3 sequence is CASSLGEDRGLGETQYF. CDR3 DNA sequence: TGTGCCAGCAGTTTAGGGGAGGACAGGGGGCTTGGAGAGACCCAGTACTTC.

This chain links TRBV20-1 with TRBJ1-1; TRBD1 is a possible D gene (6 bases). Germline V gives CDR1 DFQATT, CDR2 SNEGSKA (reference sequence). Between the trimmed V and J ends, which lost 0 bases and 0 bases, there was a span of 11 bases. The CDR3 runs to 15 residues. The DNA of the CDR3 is TGCAGTGCTAGAGATTTCAACAGGGTGAACACTGAAGCTTTCTTT. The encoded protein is CSARDFNRVNTEAFF.

CDR3 bases: TGCAGCGTTGAACAGTTAAGCTCCTACGAGCAGTACTTC. Protein: CSVEQLSSYEQYF. The V gene is TRBV29-1, the J gene TRBJ2-7; D not certain. Trimming removed 2 bases from V and 0 bases from J, with 8 bases in between. Germline-derived CDR1 and CDR2 are SQVTM and ANQGSEA. The CDR3 covers 13 residues.

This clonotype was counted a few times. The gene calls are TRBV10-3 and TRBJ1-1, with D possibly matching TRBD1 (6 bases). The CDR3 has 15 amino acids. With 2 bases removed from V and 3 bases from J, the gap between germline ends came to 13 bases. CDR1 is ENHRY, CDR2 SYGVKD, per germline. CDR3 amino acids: CAISENGGQDTEAFF. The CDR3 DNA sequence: TGTGCCATCAGTGAGAACGGGGGGCAAGACACTGAAGCTTTCTTT.

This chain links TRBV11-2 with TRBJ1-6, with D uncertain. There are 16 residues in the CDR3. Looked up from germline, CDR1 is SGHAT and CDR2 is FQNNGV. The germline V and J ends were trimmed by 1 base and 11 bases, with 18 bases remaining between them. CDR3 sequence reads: CASSLGGSGLGAPLHF. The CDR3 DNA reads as TGTGCCAGCAGCTTAGGTGGCAGCGGGTTGGGCGCACCCCTCCACTTT.

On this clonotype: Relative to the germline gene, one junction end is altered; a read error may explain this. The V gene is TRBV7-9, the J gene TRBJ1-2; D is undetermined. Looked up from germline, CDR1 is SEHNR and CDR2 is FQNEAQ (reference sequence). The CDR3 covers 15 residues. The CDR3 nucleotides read TGTGCCAGCCGCTTATCGCAGAACGCTAACTATGGCTACACCTTC. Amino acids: CASRLSQNANYGYTF.